This entry features one T cell receptor beta chain sequence. Its antigen is unknown. The data are from a study of T cells in Graves' hyperthyroidism and ophthalmopathy. The study's findings and limits: Expanded thyroid clonotypes (above 0.001) were mostly also found in blood.

Using RNA transcripts as the source, TCR beta CDR3 regions were amplified. Primed by the HTBI set, a first-round RT-PCR was run on the TCR CDR3. TCRdb re-analysed the multiplex PCR reads in MiXCR, keeping a single row per CDR3 protein. The data show approximately 480,000 distinct CDR3 sequences, around 20% seen once. When ophthalmopathy did not progress within 18 months, Graves' hyperthyroidism was considered stable. Cells are PBMCs isolated from 10 ml of fresh blood. This CDR3 is 12 amino acids long. V lost 3 bases to trimming and J lost 3 bases, with 9 bases between them. The germline V gene encodes CDR1 DFQATT and CDR2 SNEGSKA (reference sequence).

The TCR was taken from a man aged 18 to 30 with Graves' hyperthyroidism. The chain recombines TRBV20-1 with TRBJ2-7; no reliable D call. The sample taken for sequencing was blood. As DNA, the CDR3 is TGCAGTGCTAGCTACACAGTCTACGAGCAGTACTTC. This codes for CSASYTVYEQYF.